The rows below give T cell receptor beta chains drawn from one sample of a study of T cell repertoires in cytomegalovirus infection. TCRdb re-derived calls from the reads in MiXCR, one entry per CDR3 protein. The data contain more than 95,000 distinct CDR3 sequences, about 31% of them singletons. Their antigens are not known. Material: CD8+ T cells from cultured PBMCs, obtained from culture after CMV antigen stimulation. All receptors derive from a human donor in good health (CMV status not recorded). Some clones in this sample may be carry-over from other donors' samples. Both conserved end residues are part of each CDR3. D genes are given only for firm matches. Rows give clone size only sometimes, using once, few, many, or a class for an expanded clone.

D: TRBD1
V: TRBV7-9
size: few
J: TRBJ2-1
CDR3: CASSFFPRQGARDEQFF
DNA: TGTGCCAGCAGCTTTTTCCCTAGACAGGGGGCGCGTGATGAGCAGTTCTTC

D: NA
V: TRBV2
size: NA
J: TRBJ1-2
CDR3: CASNFIGDHGYTF
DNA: TGTGCCAGCAACTTTATAGGGGACCATGGCTACACCTTC

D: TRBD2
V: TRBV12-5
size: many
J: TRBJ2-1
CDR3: CASGVGGGYNEQFF
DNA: TGTGCTAGTGGGGTCGGGGGGGGCTATAATGAGCAGTTCTTC

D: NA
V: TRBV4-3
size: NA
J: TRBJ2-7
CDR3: CASSQVAGFTYEQYF
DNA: TGCGCCAGCAGCCAAGTCGCAGGCTTTACCTACGAGCAGTACTTC

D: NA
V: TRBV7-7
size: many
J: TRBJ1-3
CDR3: CASSPLQGGWSSGNTIYF
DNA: TGTGCTAGCAGTCCTTTGCAAGGGGGTTGGAGCTCTGGAAACACCATATATTTT

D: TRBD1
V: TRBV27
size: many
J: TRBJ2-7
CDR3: CASRDGTGAYEQYF
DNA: TGTGCCAGCAGGGACGGGACAGGGGCGTACGAGCAGTACTTC

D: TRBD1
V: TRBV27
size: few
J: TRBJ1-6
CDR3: CASSSTETGARSPLHF
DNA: TGTGCCAGCAGTTCTACCGAGACAGGGGCGCGTTCACCCCTCCACTTT

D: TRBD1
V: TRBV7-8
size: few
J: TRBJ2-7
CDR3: CASSLVWQGDEQYF
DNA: TGTGCCAGCAGCTTAGTCTGGCAGGGGGACGAGCAGTACTTC

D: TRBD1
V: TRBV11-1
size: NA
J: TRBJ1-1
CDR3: CASSLPGGLWTEAFF
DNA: TGTGCCAGCAGCTTGCCAGGGGGGCTGTGGACTGAAGCTTTCTTT

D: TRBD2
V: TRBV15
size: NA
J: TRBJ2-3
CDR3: CATSSGGATDTQYF
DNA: TGTGCCACCAGCAGCGGGGGGGCAACAGATACGCAGTATTTT

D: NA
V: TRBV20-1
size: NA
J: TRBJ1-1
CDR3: CSARFIPGEAFF
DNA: TGCAGTGCTAGATTCATCCCCGGTGAAGCTTTCTTT

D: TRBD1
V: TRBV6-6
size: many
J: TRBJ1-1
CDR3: CASRPTGFFTEAFF
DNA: TGTGCCAGCAGACCGACAGGGTTTTTCACTGAAGCTTTCTTT

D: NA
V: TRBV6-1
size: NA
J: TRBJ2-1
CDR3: CASSYSYSNEQFF
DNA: TGTGCCAGCAGTTATAGCTACAGCAATGAGCAGTTCTTC

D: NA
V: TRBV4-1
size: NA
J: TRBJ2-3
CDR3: CASSQEPAGRISDTQYF
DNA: TGCGCCAGCAGCCAAGAGCCGGCGGGGAGAATCTCAGATACGCAGTATTTT

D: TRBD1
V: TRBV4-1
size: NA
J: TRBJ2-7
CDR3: CASSQPGQGHYEQYF
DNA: TGCGCCAGCAGCCAGCCGGGACAGGGACACTACGAGCAGTACTTC

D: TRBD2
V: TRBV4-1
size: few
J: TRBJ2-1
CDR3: CASSQPLAGRNNEQFF
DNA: TGCGCCAGCAGCCAACCTCTAGCGGGACGCAACAATGAGCAGTTCTTC

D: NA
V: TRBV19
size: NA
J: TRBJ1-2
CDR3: CASSTSFGIRLVNNYGYTF
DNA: TGTGCCAGTAGTACATCTTTCGGGATCCGCCTCGTCAATAACTATGGCTACACCTTC

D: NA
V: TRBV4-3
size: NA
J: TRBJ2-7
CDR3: CASSQEDSPSYEQYF
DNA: TGCGCCAGCAGCCAAGAGGACAGTCCCTCCTACGAGCAGTACTTC

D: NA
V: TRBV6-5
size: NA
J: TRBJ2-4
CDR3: CASSYSTRDIQYF
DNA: TGTGCCAGCAGTTACTCGACAAGGGACATTCAGTACTTC

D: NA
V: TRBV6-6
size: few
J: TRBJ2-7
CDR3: CASSNRDGYYEQYF
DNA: TGTGCCAGCAGTAACAGGGACGGCTACTACGAGCAGTACTTC

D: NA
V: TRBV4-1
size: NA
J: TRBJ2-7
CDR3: CASSPRDGNYEQYF
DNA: TGCGCCAGCAGCCCCCGGGACGGGAACTACGAGCAGTACTTC

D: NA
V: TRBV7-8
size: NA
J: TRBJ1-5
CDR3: CASSAETLPQPQHF
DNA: TGTGCCAGCAGCGCAGAAACACTTCCTCAGCCCCAGCATTTT

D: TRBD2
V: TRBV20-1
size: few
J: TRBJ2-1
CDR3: CSARGTSFEAEQFF
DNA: TGCAGTGCTAGAGGGACTAGTTTTGAGGCCGAGCAGTTCTTC

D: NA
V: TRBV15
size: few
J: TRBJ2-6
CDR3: CATSRGQEGANVLTF
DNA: TGTGCCACCAGCAGAGGTCAGGAAGGGGCCAACGTCCTGACTTTC

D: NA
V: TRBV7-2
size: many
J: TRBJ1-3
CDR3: CASSPGQTSGNTIYF
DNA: TGTGCCAGCAGCCCAGGACAGACCTCTGGAAACACCATATATTTT

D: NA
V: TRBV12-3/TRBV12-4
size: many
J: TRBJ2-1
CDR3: CASSYDPGSYNEQFF
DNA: TGTGCCAGCAGTTACGACCCAGGCTCCTACAATGAGCAGTTCTTC

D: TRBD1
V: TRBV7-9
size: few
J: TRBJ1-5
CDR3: CASSSTGGAPQNQPQHF
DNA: TGTGCCAGCAGCTCCACAGGGGGCGCCCCCCAAAATCAGCCCCAGCATTTT

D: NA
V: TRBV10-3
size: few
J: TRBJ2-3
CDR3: CAISVEGGLTDTQYF
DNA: TGTGCCATCAGTGTGGAGGGGGGTCTCACAGATACGCAGTATTTT

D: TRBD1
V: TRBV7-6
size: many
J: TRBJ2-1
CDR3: CASSSPRDRSSYNEQFF
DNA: TGTGCCAGCAGCTCCCCCCGGGACAGGAGCTCCTACAATGAGCAGTTCTTC

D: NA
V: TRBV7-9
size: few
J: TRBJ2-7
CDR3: CASSLPSAYEQYF
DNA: TGTGCCAGCAGCCTGCCGTCAGCCTACGAGCAGTACTTC